Reported below is one T cell receptor (beta chain). These data belong to a study of blood T cell repertoires in COVID-19. Across the study: Both acute and convalescent COVID-19 samples were obtained from the United States, Italy and Spain.

V lost 0 bases to trimming and J lost 2 bases; unmatched junction nucleotides: 4. Germline assignment: CDR1 SGHNT and CDR2 YYREEE (reference sequence). This CDR3 has 15 residues. Study processing details: It was from reference gene primer amplification that nucleated cell counts were estimated. The protocol was immunoSEQ multiplex PCR, while the TCRdb copy is restricted to in-frame clones and leaves out a portion. V, J and clone size are those of that table, while D and trimming were read from the DNA. The table records more than 95,000 clones, 81% of them present only once. Sequencing was performed on peripheral blood. The chain has TRBV5-4 and TRBJ2-5, with 7 bases fitting TRBD1. The TCR originated in a man aged 25 to 40 with COVID-19, enrolled during active disease. The CDR3 is CASSLDRGNQETQYF. Here the CDR3 DNA reads TGTGCCAGCAGCTTGGACAGGGGCAATCAAGAGACCCAGTACTTC.